These 2 T cell receptor beta chains originate from one sample sequenced in a study of early T cells in non-severe SARS-CoV-2 infection. Using its own MiXCR run on the 5' RACE reads, TCRdb lists one record per CDR3 protein. This table has roughly 64,000 distinct CDR3 sequences, around 14% appearing once. The sample consisted of whole blood. The source is an adult who was a healthcare worker with PCR-confirmed SARS-CoV-2 infection or an uninfected control (not recorded which).

This clonotype was detected only a few times. V is TRBV7-3 and J is TRBJ2-7, with a possible D match to TRBD1 (5 bases). Germline CDR1 SGHTA, CDR2 FQGTGA. Trimming removed 2 bases at V and 6 bases at J, with 11 bases between. The CDR3 is 13 residues long. The CDR3 is CASSLLSGFEQYF. As DNA, the CDR3 is TGTGCCAGCAGCTTATTATCAGGGTTCGAGCAGTACTTC.

This clonotype was recorded a few times. The V and J genes are TRBV6-2 or TRBV6-3 and TRBJ1-6; D might be TRBD1 (6 bases). This CDR3 is built from 16 residues. Germline V gene lookup returns CDR1 MNHEY and CDR2 SVGEGT. V shed 0 bases and J shed 7 bases, with 13 bases lying between them. CDR3 in amino acids: CASSYSRGTLNSPLHF. The DNA of the CDR3 is TGTGCCAGCAGTTACTCCAGGGGTACTCTCAATTCACCCCTCCACTTT.